The clone carrying this T cell receptor beta chain was recorded once. This sample was taken from a study of control samples from healthy donors and cancer patients. Trimming stripped 0 bases from V and 4 bases from J, with 13 bases between. CDR1 LGHNA and CDR2 YSLEER come from the germline V gene. This CDR3 is 16 amino acids long. The assay was immunoSEQ multiplex PCR, and TCRdb's table has in-frame clones only and misses some. The sample yields some 120,000 clones, 75% to 95% seen once. The sequence came from a man in his late teens or twenties in good health. The genes are TRBV4-3 and TRBJ2-1; D remains unclear. The source material was blood. CDR3 DNA sequence: TGCGCCAGCAGCCAAGATGTAGGCGGTGGGTACAATGAGCAGTTCTTC. This translates into CASSQDVGGGYNEQFF.